The clone carrying this TCR beta chain was observed a few times. Its specificity is unknown. The data were obtained in a study of regulatory T cells in long-lasting Graves disease. Overall study: Antithyroid drug exposure in newly diagnosed Graves' patients had lasted under 3 months.

Library construction for TCR beta used iRepertoire HTBI primers and Arm-PCR of CDR3 regions. Via MiXCR, TCRdb re-called the multiplex PCR reads, giving one row per CDR3 protein. The table lists 500,000 to 700,000 distinct CDR3 sequences, approximately 15% of them singletons. CDR3 length equals 14 residues. V was pared by 3 bases and J by 6 bases, with 6 bases of the junction left unmatched. CDR1 and CDR2 (germline): SGHDT, YYEEEE. Findings and caveats of the study: For persistent Graves' patients, TCR diversity was lower than for newly diagnosed ones.

Time point given: newly diagnosed GD, antithyroid drugs for less than 3 months. Scientists built the TCR library using RNA that was extracted from PBMCs. The sample was also linked to a second study, of T cells in Graves' hyperthyroidism and ophthalmopathy.

V usage is TRBV5-6 and J usage is TRBJ2-1; 7 bases align to TRBD1. The sample consisted of peripheral blood mononuclear cells (PBMCs), taken at new diagnosis, from a patient treated with antithyroid drugs. The sequence was collected from a woman aged 25 to 45 with Graves disease. CDR3 bases: TGTGCCAGCAGCTCAGTGACAGGGACCAATGAGCAGTTCTTC. Translation: CASSSVTGTNEQFF.